This TCR beta chain was retrieved from a study of T cells in Graves' hyperthyroidism and ophthalmopathy. Disease lasting under 3 months, a NOSPECS grade of at least 4, and a Clinical Activity Score of at least 3 were features of the ophthalmopathy patients. Clinical symptoms, serum thyroxine and TRAb, thyroid ultrasound and orbital computed tomography together formed the diagnostic basis. PBMCs were collected from a 10 ml volume of fresh peripheral blood. This clonotype was picked up many times. Researchers amplified the TCR beta CDR3 regions from RNA transcripts. The HTBI primer set drove a first-round RT-PCR of the TCR CDR3. TCRdb re-derived calls from the multiplex PCR reads in MiXCR, one entry per CDR3 protein. Found here are about 380,000 distinct CDR3 sequences, more than 14% of them singletons; the top ten hold about 20%. The CDR3 is 14 amino acids. The V end lost 7 bases, the J end lost 1 base, and 11 bases lay between the germline ends.

Sequencing was done on a sample of blood. This chain connects TRBV12-3 or TRBV12-4 to TRBJ1-5; possible D gene TRBD1, 5 bases. The clonotype was recovered from a young woman with Graves' ophthalmopathy. The CDR3 sequence is CASTLGGSNQPQHF. The CDR3 nucleotides read TGTGCCAGCACCCTTGGGGGGAGCAATCAGCCCCAGCATTTT.